One sample yielded the 21 T cell receptor beta chains listed below, sequenced in a study of T cells in Graves' hyperthyroidism and ophthalmopathy (dated by TCRdb to the late 2010s). The method behind the library was multiplex PCR. The sequencer was an Illumina HiSeq 2000. The TCR beta CDR3 regions were amplified from the RNA transcripts. For the first round of RT-PCR on the TCR CDR3, the HTBI primer set was used together with the Qiagen OneStep RT-PCR kit. TCRdb ran its own pipeline on the public reads, namely fastp trimming at Q25 and MiXCR clone calling, and kept in-frame beta chains. When rows share a CDR3 protein, they turn into one entry using the most common DNA and genes. The sample has hundreds of thousands of distinct CDR3 sequences on record, roughly 16% of them singletons. The leading ten clones occupy about 3.8% of the sample. The sequencing sample was made of blood. The receptor set was obtained from a woman in her twenties or thirties with Graves' hyperthyroidism.

Worth noting for this clonotype: One base away lies a much larger clone, so this may be a sequencing read error. The CDR3: CASSLRPVSEQFF. The CDR3 DNA reads TGTGCCAGCAGCTTGCGCCCAGTAAGTGAGCAGTTCTTC. The V and J genes are TRBV7-2 and TRBJ2-1; no reliable D call. Deletions cut 3 bases from V and 9 bases from J, with 12 bases between. Per germline, CDR1 SGHTA and CDR2 FQGNSA. This CDR3 region has 13 residues.

A remark on this clonotype: A much larger clone lies a single base off, so this may be a read error. CDR3 sequence (DNA): TGTGCCAGCAGCCGAGGAGTCAGCACCGGCGGAGAGACCCAGTACTTC. Residues: CASSRGVSTGGETQYF. The chain links TRBV3-1 to TRBJ2-5; D is unclear. V gave up 4 bases and J gave up 4 bases, with 19 bases separating them. The CDR3 covers 16 residues. CDR1 is LGHDT and CDR2 is YNNKEL in the germline V gene (reference sequence).

This clonotype was counted between two and nine times. The chain joins TRBV7-9 to TRBJ1-4; no clear D. Trimming took off 0 bases at V and 7 bases at J, with 9 bases between the two ends. The germline V gene encodes CDR1 SEHNR and CDR2 FQNEAQ (reference sequence). The CDR3 covers 14 residues. The CDR3 sequence is CASSLAPTTEKLFF. The CDR3 bases are TGTGCCAGCAGCTTAGCCCCCACCACTGAAAAACTGTTTTTT.

This chain connects TRBV18 to TRBJ2-5, with D maybe TRBD1 (5 bases). V was clipped by 2 bases and J by 5 bases, with 18 bases between them. The CDR3 spans 16 residues. CDR1 and CDR2 from the germline V gene are KGHSH and LQKENI. The CDR3 loop is CASSPNPTVRRETQYF. The CDR3 DNA follows: TGTGCCAGCTCACCAAACCCGACAGTACGTAGGGAGACCCAGTACTTC.

In this sample, this clonotype turned up many times. The chain links TRBV29-1 to TRBJ1-1, with D uncertain. CDR3 length: 17 residues. The V and J ends lost 4 bases and 4 bases respectively, with 25 bases between them. CDR1 SQVTM and CDR2 ANQGSEA come from the germline V gene. CDR3 DNA sequence: TGCAGCGTTGTGCTACCAATGACACAATCGGGGAGCACTGAAGCTTTCTTT. Protein sequence: CSVVLPMTQSGSTEAFF. The variable domain in full, with the rest retrieved from reference TRBV29-1 and TRBJ1-1, is SAVISQKPSRDICQRGTSLTIQCQVDSQVTMMFWYRQQPGQSLTLIATANQGSEATYESGFVIDKFPISRPNLTFSTLTVSNMSPEDSSIYLCSVVLPMTQSGSTEAFFGQGTRLTVV.

This clonotype was picked up many times. The chain has TRBV29-1 and TRBJ2-7, with TRBD1 matching 7 bases. Per germline, CDR1 SQVTM and CDR2 ANQGSEA. This CDR3 is built from 13 residues. Germline trimming cut 6 bases from V and 4 bases from J; bases unmatched to any gene: 9. The DNA of the CDR3 is TGCAGCGTGAAGGGTAGGGACAGTTACGAGCAGTACTTC. It yields the protein CSVKGRDSYEQYF.

This clonotype was detected a few times. The chain uses TRBV20-1 and TRBJ2-5; possible D gene TRBD2, 5 bases. The CDR3 spans 11 residues. Germline V gives CDR1 DFQATT, CDR2 SNEGSKA (reference sequence). Deletions cut 6 bases from V and 4 bases from J, with 9 bases between. CDR3 region: CSAERPETQYF. The CDR3 DNA reads as TGCAGTGCCGAGCGGCCAGAGACCCAGTACTTC.

This clonotype was seen at least ten times. The chain joins TRBV20-1 to TRBJ2-5; TRBD2 aligns across 7 bases. Germline V gives CDR1 DFQATT, CDR2 SNEGSKA (reference sequence). The J segment lost 5 bases and the V segment lost 1 base, leaving 7 bases of the junction unmatched. The length of the CDR3 is 14 residues. The CDR3 sequence is CSARGGRESETQYF. CDR3 nucleotides: TGCAGTGCTAGAGGTGGGCGGGAGAGTGAGACCCAGTACTTC.

This chain joins TRBV20-1 and TRBJ2-3; no reliable D call. The V and J ends lost 1 base and 2 bases respectively, with 16 bases between them. Per germline, CDR1 DFQATT and CDR2 SNEGSKA (reference sequence). The CDR3 sequence is 16 residues long. The CDR3, as DNA: TGCAGTGCTAGAGCTACGGGCGAGAAATCCACAGATACGCAGTATTTT. This translates into CSARATGEKSTDTQYF.

This clonotype was counted at least ten times. The chain links TRBV27 to TRBJ2-5; 13 bases fit TRBD2. Trimming took 5 bases from V and 6 from J; bases not matched to a gene: 6. From germline, CDR1 is MNHEY and CDR2 SMNVEV (reference sequence). This CDR3 is 15 amino acids long. The CDR3 nucleotides are TGTGCCAGCAGTCGGACTAGCGGGAGTAGGCAGACCCAGTACTTC. Translation gives CASSRTSGSRQTQYF.

V and J are TRBV6-1 and TRBJ2-7, with a possible D match to TRBD1 (5 bases). The V gene's germline CDR1 is MNHNS and CDR2 SASEGT. The V gene lost 8 bases and the J gene lost 6 bases, with 11 bases spanning the gap. The CDR3 contains 11 residues. This chain's CDR3 is CASRRGAEQYF. CDR3 nucleotide sequence: TGTGCCAGCCGAAGGGGTGCCGAGCAGTACTTC.

The chain combines TRBV15 with TRBJ2-7; TRBD2 matches 8 bases. The CDR3 runs to 15 residues. After removal of 0 bases from V and 1 base from J, the junction contained 2 bases not matched to a gene. In germline, CDR1 is LNHNV, CDR2 YYDKDF (reference sequence). The CDR3 DNA is TGTGCCACCAGCAGAGAGCGGGGGGCGTCCTACGAGCAGTACTTC. Protein sequence: CATSRERGASYEQYF.

This clonotype has only a few counts. This chain connects TRBV29-1 to TRBJ2-2; D is perhaps TRBD2 (7 bases). CDR3 length equals 14 residues. The ends were cut back, 8 bases at V and 6 bases at J, with 19 bases in the middle. CDR1 and CDR2 (germline): SQVTM, ANQGSEA. The CDR3 sequence: CSTKLGGGAGELFF. CDR3 DNA sequence: TGCAGCACAAAGTTGGGAGGGGGGGCCGGGGAGCTGTTTTTT.

There are a few counts of this clonotype. The gene calls are TRBV7-3 and TRBJ2-7, with 7 bases that match TRBD2. The germline V gene encodes CDR1 SGHTA and CDR2 FQGTGA. The length of the CDR3 is 15 residues. V lost 5 bases and J lost 4; bases outside the gene matches: 11. CDR3 sequence: CASSQLGGGPYEQYF. CDR3 nucleotides: TGTGCCAGCAGCCAGCTTGGGGGAGGGCCGTACGAGCAGTACTTC.

This clonotype was observed at least ten times. This sequence joins TRBV2 and TRBJ1-2; perhaps TRBD1 as D (5 bases). This CDR3 has 16 amino acids. The germline V gene encodes CDR1 SNHLY and CDR2 FYNNEI. V was cut by 5 bases and J by 6 bases, with 22 bases left in between. The CDR3 sequence: CASSTRDASRSHGYTF. The DNA of the CDR3 is TGTGCCAGCAGTACCCGGGACGCAAGTAGGTCACATGGCTACACCTTC.

This clonotype showed up just a few times. CDR3 in DNA: TGTGCCAGCAGCCCCATCCGGGACTCTTACTATGGCTACACCTTC. It yields the protein CASSPIRDSYYGYTF. The chain employs TRBV28 and TRBJ1-2; a weak D match, TRBD1 (5 bases). Germline V gene sequence: CDR1 MDHEN, CDR2 SYDVKM. V lost 6 bases and J lost 3, with 17 bases in between. This CDR3 region has 15 residues.

Ten or more counts support this clonotype. The V call is TRBV18, the J call TRBJ1-2; D possibly corresponds to TRBD1 (5 bases). Germline V gene data show CDR1 as KGHSH and CDR2 as LQKENI. V gave up 0 bases and J gave up 4 bases, with 9 bases separating them. The CDR3 runs to 14 residues. The CDR3, as DNA: TGTGCCAGCTCACCACCAGGGGCTGGCTATGGCTACACCTTC. It codes for CASSPPGAGYGYTF.

This clonotype has more than one count but fewer than ten. A much larger clonotype is one base distant, so this may be a read error. The DNA for the CDR3 is TGCACCAGCAGCTCACCGCTCGTAAACCGGGACAGGGCGCCCTACGAGCAGTACTTC. Amino acids: CTSSSPLVNRDRAPYEQYF. The chain carries TRBV5-1 and TRBJ2-7, with 9 bases lining up with TRBD1. Germline CDR1 SGHRS, CDR2 YFSETQ. The CDR3 is 19 residues long.

This clonotype was counted many times. The rearrangement links TRBV20-1 to TRBJ2-7; 10 bases map to TRBD2. V was pared by 6 bases and J by 3 bases, with 11 bases of the junction left unmatched. Germline V gene sequence: CDR1 DFQATT, CDR2 SNEGSKA (reference sequence). The CDR3 is 15 residues long. The CDR3 sequence: CSANKLAGVHYEQYF. CDR3 sequence (DNA): TGCAGTGCCAATAAGCTAGCGGGAGTTCACTACGAGCAGTACTTC.

This chain joins TRBV7-8 and TRBJ2-2; 7 bases map to TRBD1. J was trimmed by 5 bases and V by 0 bases; bases with no gene match: 3. CDR3 length equals 15 residues. Germline V gene data show CDR1 as SGHVS and CDR2 as FQNEAQ. CDR3 amino acids: CASSLASGGTGELFF. The CDR3 DNA follows: TGTGCCAGCAGCTTAGCGTCAGGGGGAACCGGGGAGCTGTTTTTT.

The chain is built from TRBV6-1 and TRBJ2-1; 7 nucleotides line up with TRBD1. Germline trimming cut 6 bases from V and 9 bases from J; bases unmatched to any gene: 8. Germline V gene sequence: CDR1 MNHNS, CDR2 SASEGT. The CDR3 is 13 amino acids. CDR3 bases: TGTGCCAGCAGACGAGGGGGCAGGAGTGAGCAGTTCTTC. Translated: CASRRGGRSEQFF.